Presented here are 28 T cell receptor beta chains from one specimen sequenced in a study of shared clonotypes between healthy human individuals. Method: immunoSEQ multiplex PCR; TCRdb's copy keeps in-frame clones and lacks some. The data hold about 340,000 clones, with about 73% observed a single time. Input material: memory CD4+ T cells sorted from blood. The subset is: CD45RA-negative fraction. The origin of the receptors is a man aged 25-45 years in good health.

This clone was seen repeatedly, ten times or more. This specimen includes other DNA sequences encoding the same CDR3. V gene TRBV5-4 combines with J gene TRBJ1-5, with D unclear. CDR3 length: 14 residues. Germline V gene lookup returns CDR1 SGHNT and CDR2 YYREEE (reference sequence). V lost 0 bases and J lost 2, with 6 bases in between. This CDR3 is CASSLGGGNQPQHF. The CDR3 DNA follows: TGTGCCAGCAGCTTGGGCGGTGGCAATCAGCCCCAGCATTTT. The whole variable domain, filled in from reference TRBV5-4 and TRBJ1-5, reads ETGVTQSPTHLIKTRGQQVTLRCSSQSGHNTVSWYQQALGQGPQFIFQYYREEENGRGNFPPRFSGLQFPNYSSELNVNALELDDSALYLCASSLGGGNQPQHFGDGTRLSIL.

The DNA of the CDR3 is TGCGCCAGCAGTCAAACCTTGCCGGGACAGGGGGAAGGGACCCAGTACTTC. Its translation: CASSQTLPGQGEGTQYF. This chain uses TRBV10-1 with TRBJ2-5, with 11 bases aligning to TRBD1. V gave up 5 bases and J gave up 7 bases; unmatched junction bases: 15. Looked up from germline, CDR1 is WNHNN and CDR2 is SYGVQD (reference sequence). CDR3 length equals 17 residues.

The chain couples TRBV10-3 to TRBJ2-5, with 14 bases that match TRBD2. Losses at the gene ends were 6 bases for V and 4 bases for J; bases not matched to a gene: 4. The CDR3 length is 15 residues. CDR1 ENHRY and CDR2 SYGVKD come from the germline V gene. The DNA of the CDR3 is TGTGCCATCAGCCCCGGGACTAGCGGGGGAGAGACCCAGTACTTC. Its protein product is CAISPGTSGGETQYF.

The rearrangement joins TRBV11-2 to TRBJ2-4; possibly TRBD2 for D (5 bases). The V end lost 5 bases, the J end lost 8 bases, and 19 bases lay between the germline ends. From germline, CDR1 is SGHAT and CDR2 FQNNGV. The CDR3 spans 15 residues. The CDR3 loop is CASSPGEYPHDIQYF. The CDR3 nucleotides read TGTGCCAGCAGCCCCGGGGAATATCCGCATGACATTCAGTACTTC.

A single count supports this clone. The chain links TRBV28 to TRBJ2-1; D is uncertain. Germline CDR1 MDHEN, CDR2 SYDVKM. V was cut by 5 bases and J by 4 bases, with 3 bases left in between. The CDR3 is made up of 11 amino acids. The DNA for the CDR3 is TGTGCCAGCAGTCGGTACAATGAGCAGTTCTTC. Amino acids: CASSRYNEQFF.

The chain has TRBV19 and TRBJ1-3; D not resolved. Germline lookup yields CDR1 LNHDA and CDR2 SQIVND (reference sequence). V lost 3 bases and J lost 2, with 8 bases in between. CDR3 length: 14 amino acids. CDR3 loop: CASSIGQPGNTIYF. The DNA of the CDR3 is TGTGCCAGTAGTATCGGGCAGCCTGGAAACACCATATATTTT.

This CDR3 reads CASSVRQGAASSYEQYF. CDR3 bases: TGTGCCAGCAGTGTGAGACAGGGGGCGGCTTCTTCCTACGAGCAGTACTTC. This sequence joins TRBV28 and TRBJ2-7, with 10 bases identical to TRBD1. The V and J ends lost 5 bases and 1 base, in that order; junction bases with no gene match: 11. This CDR3 comprises 17 residues. Germline V gene data show CDR1 as MDHEN and CDR2 as SYDVKM.

The V and J genes are TRBV7-3 and TRBJ2-1, with 7 bases fitting TRBD2. CDR3 size: 14 residues. V shed 5 bases, J shed 9 bases, and the junction held 10 bases outside the gene matches. Germline V gene data show CDR1 as SGHTA and CDR2 as FQGTGA. The CDR3 is CASSTLLGEGEQFF. Here the CDR3 DNA reads TGTGCCAGCAGCACCCTACTGGGGGAGGGTGAGCAGTTCTTC. Supplemented by reference TRBV7-3 and TRBJ2-1, the full variable domain reads GAGVSQTPSNKVTEKGKYVELRCDPISGHTALYWYRQSLGQGPEFLIYFQGTGAADDSGLPNDRFFAVRPEGSVSTLKIQRTERGDSAVYLCASSTLLGEGEQFFGPGTRLTVL.

The rearrangement links TRBV7-9 to TRBJ2-3, with D perhaps TRBD2 (7 bases). V lost 4 bases and J lost 3, with 20 bases in between. This CDR3 contains 17 residues. The V gene's germline CDR1 is SEHNR and CDR2 FQNEAQ (reference sequence). CDR3 coding DNA: TGTGCCAGCAGCTACGACTTGGCGGGGGCCTCGACAGATACGCAGTATTTT. This translates into CASSYDLAGASTDTQYF.

This chain links TRBV2 with TRBJ2-5, with unresolved D. The CDR3 has 11 residues. Trimming pared 5 bases from V and 1 base from J, leaving 2 bases between. In germline, CDR1 is SNHLY, CDR2 FYNNEI. The CDR3 region is CASSSQETQYF. CDR3 DNA: TGTGCCAGCAGTAGCCAAGAGACCCAGTACTTC.

CDR3 bases: TGTGCCATCAGTGGCGGACTGGAGGGCAATCAGCCCCAGCATTTT. Its protein is CAISGGLEGNQPQHF. The J gene is TRBJ1-5, the V gene TRBV10-3; D is unresolved. Germline CDR1 is ENHRY and CDR2 is SYGVKD. V lost 4 bases and J lost 2, with 12 bases in between. This CDR3 spans 15 amino acids.

J is TRBJ2-3 and V is TRBV5-1, with TRBD1 matching over 9 bases. The trim removed 5 bases at V and 3 bases at J, leaving 7 bases unmatched. Germline CDR1 SGHRS, CDR2 YFSETQ. The CDR3 runs to 15 residues. CDR3 nucleotides: TGCGCCAGCAGAGCCGGGACAGGGCTGACAGATACGCAGTATTTT. Protein: CASRAGTGLTDTQYF.

The CDR3 spells CASSEGWPYHNEQFF. In nucleotides, the CDR3 is TGTGCCAGCAGTGAGGGGTGGCCTTACCACAATGAGCAGTTCTTC. The rearrangement joins TRBV2 to TRBJ2-1; D gene unclear. CDR3 length equals 15 residues. Trimming took 3 bases from V and 5 from J, leaving 14 bases between them. Germline V gene data show CDR1 as SNHLY and CDR2 as FYNNEI.

The chain links TRBV2 to TRBJ2-4; D gene unclear. The CDR3 loop spans 15 amino acids. V shed 6 bases and J shed 5 bases, with 17 bases lying between them. Germline CDR1 reads SNHLY; CDR2 reads FYNNEI. The CDR3 DNA reads as TGTGCCAGCAGGCCCCAGGCACTCCCCCAAAACATTCAGTACTTC. Translating gives CASRPQALPQNIQYF.

The chain links TRBV19 to TRBJ2-5; weak D call: TRBD1 (5 bases). The germline CDR1 and CDR2 sequences are LNHDA and SQIVND (reference sequence). CDR3 size: 14 residues. The germline V and J ends were trimmed by 3 bases and 6 bases, with 14 bases remaining between them. Written as DNA, the CDR3 is TGTGCCAGTAGTATCCAAGGGTTGGGGCAGACCCAGTACTTC. Protein sequence: CASSIQGLGQTQYF.

The chain couples TRBV2 to TRBJ1-5, with TRBD1 matching 7 bases. Germline V lookup: CDR1 SNHLY, CDR2 FYNNEI. V was pared by 6 bases and J by 6 bases, with 14 bases of the junction left unmatched. The CDR3 covers 16 residues. In DNA, the CDR3 is TGTGCCAGCAGCCTAGACAGGGTAGCATGGGGTCAGCCCCAGCATTTT. Its protein product is CASSLDRVAWGQPQHF. Based on the CDR3 plus reference TRBV2 and TRBJ1-5, the full variable domain is EPEVTQTPSHQVTQMGQEVILRCVPISNHLYFYWYRQILGQKVEFLVSFYNNEISEKSEIFDDQFSVERPDGSNFTLKIRSTKLEDSAMYFCASSLDRVAWGQPQHFGDGTRLSIL.

This clone was detected only a few times. V and J are TRBV6-5 and TRBJ2-7; 8 nucleotides line up with TRBD2. The CDR3 runs 15 residues. The ends lost 4 bases at V and 1 base at J; junction bases unmatched: 6. Germline V gene data show CDR1 as MNHEY and CDR2 as SVGAGI. The CDR3 sequence is CASSSAGGSSYEQYF. Written as DNA, the CDR3 is TGTGCCAGCAGTTCGGCGGGAGGTTCTTCCTACGAGCAGTACTTC.

The J gene is TRBJ2-3, the V gene TRBV29-1; D possibly corresponds to TRBD1 (6 bases). In germline, CDR1 is SQVTM, CDR2 ANQGSEA. This CDR3 has 14 amino acids. Deletions cut 6 bases from V and 2 bases from J, with 15 bases between. CDR3: CSVKAGTITDTQYF. In DNA, the CDR3 is TGCAGCGTAAAAGCAGGGACAATCACAGATACGCAGTATTTT.

This clone showed up just once. The chain uses TRBV28 and TRBJ2-6, with TRBD1 as a possible D gene (6 bases). Trimming left V 6 bases short and J 0 bases short, with 15 bases between. The CDR3 extends over 17 amino acids. Germline assignment: CDR1 MDHEN and CDR2 SYDVKM. The CDR3 nucleotides are TGTGCCAGCAGCTGGGCGCAGGACAGCTCTGGGGCCAACGTCCTGACTTTC. It encodes CASSWAQDSSGANVLTF.

The gene calls are TRBV29-1 and TRBJ1-2; TRBD1 matches 10 bases. With V trimmed by 1 base and J by 4 bases, 18 bases remained unmatched. CDR1 is SQVTM and CDR2 is ANQGSEA in the germline V gene. This CDR3 is built from 19 residues. The CDR3 is CSVEGPDRGRINQGYGYTF. CDR3 coding DNA: TGCAGCGTTGAAGGACCCGACAGGGGGCGCATAAACCAGGGCTATGGCTACACCTTC.

This clone was seen once. J is TRBJ1-3 and V is TRBV18; possibly TRBD1 for D (6 bases). V gave up 3 bases and J gave up 4 bases, with 10 bases separating them. The CDR3 covers 14 residues. Germline V gene data show CDR1 as KGHSH and CDR2 as LQKENI. The CDR3 is CASSPLDRGNTIYF. CDR3 nucleotide sequence: TGTGCCAGCTCACCGCTCGACAGGGGAAACACCATATATTTT.

The V call is TRBV2, the J call TRBJ2-6; D call uncertain. Trimming removed 3 bases at V and 0 bases at J, with 9 bases between. Germline V CDR1 and CDR2: SNHLY, FYNNEI. The CDR3 has 16 amino acids. CDR3 sequence reads: CASSEGSHSGANVLTF. DNA of the CDR3: TGTGCCAGCAGTGAGGGCTCTCACTCTGGGGCCAACGTCCTGACTTTC.

This rearrangement joins TRBV7-9 to TRBJ2-3, with 8 bases identical to TRBD1. This CDR3 region has 13 residues. V lost 5 bases, J lost 4 bases, and 2 bases stayed unmatched. From germline, CDR1 is SEHNR and CDR2 FQNEAQ (reference sequence). CDR3 protein: CASSTTGADTQYF. DNA of the CDR3: TGTGCCAGCAGCACGACAGGGGCAGATACGCAGTATTTT.

The chain is built from TRBV29-1 and TRBJ2-5, with 7 bases that match TRBD1. J was trimmed by 2 bases and V by 5 bases; bases with no gene match: 11. CDR3 length: 15 residues. CDR1 SQVTM and CDR2 ANQGSEA come from the germline V gene. The CDR3 is CSVPLLQGVQETQYF. The CDR3 DNA reads TGCAGCGTTCCACTCCTCCAGGGGGTTCAAGAGACCCAGTACTTC.

This clone was observed a single time. The V and J genes are TRBV14 and TRBJ1-2; no firm D call. Germline CDR1 and CDR2: SGHDN and FVKESK. CDR3 length: 15 residues. The V end was cut by 4 bases, the J end by 3 bases, with 15 bases between. In DNA form, the CDR3 reads TGTGCCAGCAGCCCCGACGTTGGGAGGGACTATGGCTACACCTTC. Its protein is CASSPDVGRDYGYTF. The full variable domain, with the rest looked up from reference TRBV14 and TRBJ1-2, is EAGVTQFPSHSVIEKGQTVTLRCDPISGHDNLYWYRRVMGKEIKFLLHFVKESKQDESGMPNNRFLAERTGGTYSTLKVQPAELEDSGVYFCASSPDVGRDYGYTFGSGTRLTVV.

The chain carries TRBV7-2 and TRBJ1-5; 7 nucleotides align to TRBD1. In germline, CDR1 is SGHTA, CDR2 FQGNSA. V lost 4 bases to trimming and J lost 9 bases; unmatched junction nucleotides: 9. The CDR3 length is 14 residues. CDR3 DNA sequence: TGTGCCAGCAGCTCCCGACAGGGCCTTACGCCCCAGCATTTT. Encoded protein: CASSSRQGLTPQHF.

The rearrangement joins TRBV4-1 to TRBJ2-3, with a weak D call TRBD2 (6 bases). The CDR3 is made up of 17 amino acids. V lost 0 bases and J 2 bases, leaving 15 bases between the germline ends. Germline V gives CDR1 MGHRA, CDR2 YSYEKL. The CDR3 region has the DNA TGCGCCAGCAGCCAAGATCGGTCGGGGGTCTACACAGATACGCAGTATTTT. Translation: CASSQDRSGVYTDTQYF.

The table lists this clone with many counts. The chain recombines TRBV5-1 with TRBJ2-5; TRBD1 matches 8 bases. After removal of 4 bases from V and 1 base from J, the junction contained 3 bases not matched to a gene. The CDR3 has 14 residues. The germline V gene has CDR1 SGHRS and CDR2 YFSETQ. The CDR3 DNA sequence: TGCGCCAGCAGCGGAGGGACAGGCCAAGAGACCCAGTACTTC. Its protein product is CASSGGTGQETQYF.